These T cell receptor beta chains were read from a single sample in a study of human T cells and chemical hapten exposure. TCRdb itself ran the RACE reads through MiXCR, one entry per CDR3 protein. Found here are around 160,000 distinct CDR3 sequences, roughly 14% of them singletons; the top ten hold about 1.7%. This specimen was whole blood, taken in connection with sensitization to the hapten diphenylcyclopropenone (DPC). The receptors shown here come from a woman aged 25 to 39 with alopecia areata. Some clones in this sample may be carry-over from other donors' samples. The CDR3 runs from the conserved cysteine through the conserved F or W.

v_call	cdr3_aa
TRBV21-1	CASSKDGVFGGWGSPLHF
TRBV6-2/TRBV6-3	CATWDTNTGELFF
TRBV20-1	CSAVLLGTEAFF
TRBV20-1	CSATGTRRGYTF
TRBV6-5	CASSYSGIAGGPYNEQFF
TRBV18	CASSPAGQGYNSPLHF
TRBV4-3	CASSQRGRTEAFF
TRBV6-2/TRBV6-3	CASSYPRGSGAYNEQFF
TRBV14	CASSQTGPPTDTQYF
TRBV5-1	CASSEGQRSGNTIYF
TRBV6-1	CASSTQRALRQETQYF
TRBV13	CDTWGTNNYEQYF
TRBV2	CASTGTTVNQPQHF